The T cell receptor (beta chain) described here comes from a study of blood T cell repertoires in COVID-19. At the level of the study: The analysed material was cDNA or gDNA that came from T cells, B-cell-depleted T cells, or PBMCs.

This clone was seen just once. The germline V gene encodes CDR1 SGHRS and CDR2 YFSETQ. V lost 1 base and J lost 6, with 10 bases in between. CDR3 length: 13 residues. Some clones are missing from TCRdb's copy, which holds only in-frame ones; the method was immunoSEQ multiplex PCR. The sample includes over 100,000 clones, around four fifths of them seen just once. The V gene is TRBV5-1, the J gene TRBJ1-1; D may be TRBD1 (6 bases). The receptor was derived from a man aged 35 to 55 with active or convalescent COVID-19. The sequencing sample was made of peripheral blood. The DNA of the CDR3 is TGCGCCAGCAGCTTGTCAGGGGCGCCTGAAGCTTTCTTT. It codes for CASSLSGAPEAFF.